A single T cell receptor (beta chain) is shown here with its context. The target antigen is unknown. Trimming took 2 bases from V and 8 from J; bases not matched to a gene: 5. The CDR3 totals 14 residues. CDR1 and CDR2 (germline): SGHKS, YYEKEE (reference sequence). The record originates from a study of cytomegalovirus exposure and HLA in healthy donors. Overall study findings and caveats: Reports showed the classifier diagnosing cytomegalovirus status with high specificity and sensitivity.

Clones were read by immunoSEQ multiplex PCR, and TCRdb kept only the in-frame ones, dropping some. The sample shows about 240,000 clones, roughly 86% of them seen only once. The gene calls are TRBV5-5 and TRBJ2-1; 9 positions match TRBD2. The sample comprised PBMCs. This receptor was obtained from a young woman in good health and CMV-seropositive. CDR3 amino acids: CASSFSGSNDEQFF. Here the CDR3 DNA reads TGTGCCAGCAGCTTTAGCGGGAGTAACGATGAGCAGTTCTTC.